This TCR beta chain is from a study of response to subunit inactivated influenza vaccine. Study-wide points: Seasonal influenza vaccination, on each occasion, was suggested by the authors to recruit few new T cells.

Per germline, CDR1 DFQATT and CDR2 SNEGSKA (reference sequence). J lost 2 bases, V lost 3 bases, and 3 bases had no gene match. The CDR3 is made up of 15 amino acids. A note on this clonotype: Its antigen is undetermined.

In TCRdb, the RT-PCR reads were re-called with MiXCR into one record per CDR3 protein. Of almost 600,000 distinct CDR3 sequences listed, around 13% are singletons. Material: PBMCs from blood, obtained 12 days after vaccination. This TCR was sampled from a man between 45 and 60 years old who received an inactivated influenza vaccine. The V gene is TRBV20-1, the J gene TRBJ2-3, with 12 bases fitting TRBD2. The CDR3 DNA reads as TGCAGTGCTAGTGGGACTAGCGGGCTCACAGATACGCAGTATTTT. Protein: CSASGTSGLTDTQYF.